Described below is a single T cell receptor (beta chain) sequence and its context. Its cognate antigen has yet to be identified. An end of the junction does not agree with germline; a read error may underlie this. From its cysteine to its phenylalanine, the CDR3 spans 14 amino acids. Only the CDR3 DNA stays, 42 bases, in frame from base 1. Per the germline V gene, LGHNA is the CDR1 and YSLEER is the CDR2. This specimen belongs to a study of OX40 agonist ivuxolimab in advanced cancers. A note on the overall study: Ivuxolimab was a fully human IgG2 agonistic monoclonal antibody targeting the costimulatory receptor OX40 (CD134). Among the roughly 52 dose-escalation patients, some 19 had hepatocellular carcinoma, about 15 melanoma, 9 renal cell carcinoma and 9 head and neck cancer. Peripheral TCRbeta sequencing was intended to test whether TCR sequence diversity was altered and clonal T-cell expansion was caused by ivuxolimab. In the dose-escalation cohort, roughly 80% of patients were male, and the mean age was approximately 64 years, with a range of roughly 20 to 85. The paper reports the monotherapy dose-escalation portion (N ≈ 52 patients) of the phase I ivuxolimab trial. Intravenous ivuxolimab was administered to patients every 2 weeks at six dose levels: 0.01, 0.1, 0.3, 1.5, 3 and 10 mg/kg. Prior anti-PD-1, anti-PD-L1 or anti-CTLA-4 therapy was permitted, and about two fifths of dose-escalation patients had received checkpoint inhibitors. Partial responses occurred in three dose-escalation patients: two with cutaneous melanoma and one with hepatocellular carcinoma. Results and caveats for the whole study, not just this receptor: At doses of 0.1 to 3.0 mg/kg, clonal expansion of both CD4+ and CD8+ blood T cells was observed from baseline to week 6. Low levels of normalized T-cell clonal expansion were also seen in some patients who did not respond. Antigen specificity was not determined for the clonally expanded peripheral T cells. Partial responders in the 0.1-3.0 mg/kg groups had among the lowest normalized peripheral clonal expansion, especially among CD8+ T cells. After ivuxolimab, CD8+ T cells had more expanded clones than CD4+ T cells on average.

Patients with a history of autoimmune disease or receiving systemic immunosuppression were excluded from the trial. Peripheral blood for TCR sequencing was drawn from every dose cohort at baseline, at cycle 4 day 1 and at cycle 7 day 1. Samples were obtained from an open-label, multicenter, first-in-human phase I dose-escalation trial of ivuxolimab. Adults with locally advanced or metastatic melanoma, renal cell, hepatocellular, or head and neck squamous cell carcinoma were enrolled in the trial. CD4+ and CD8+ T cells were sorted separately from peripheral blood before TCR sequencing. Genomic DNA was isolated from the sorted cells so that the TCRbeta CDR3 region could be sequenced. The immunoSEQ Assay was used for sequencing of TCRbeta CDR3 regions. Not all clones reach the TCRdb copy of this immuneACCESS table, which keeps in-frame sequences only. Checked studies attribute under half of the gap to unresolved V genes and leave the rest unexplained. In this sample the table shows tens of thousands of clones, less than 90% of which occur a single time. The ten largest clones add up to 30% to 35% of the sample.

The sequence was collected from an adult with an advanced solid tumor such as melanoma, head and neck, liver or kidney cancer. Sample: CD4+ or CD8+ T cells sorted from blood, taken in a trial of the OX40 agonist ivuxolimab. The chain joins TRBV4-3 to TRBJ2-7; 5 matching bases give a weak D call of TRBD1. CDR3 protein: CASSQGACPHEQYF. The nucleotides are TGCGCCAGCAGTCAAGGGGCCTGCCCCCACGAGCAGTACTTC.